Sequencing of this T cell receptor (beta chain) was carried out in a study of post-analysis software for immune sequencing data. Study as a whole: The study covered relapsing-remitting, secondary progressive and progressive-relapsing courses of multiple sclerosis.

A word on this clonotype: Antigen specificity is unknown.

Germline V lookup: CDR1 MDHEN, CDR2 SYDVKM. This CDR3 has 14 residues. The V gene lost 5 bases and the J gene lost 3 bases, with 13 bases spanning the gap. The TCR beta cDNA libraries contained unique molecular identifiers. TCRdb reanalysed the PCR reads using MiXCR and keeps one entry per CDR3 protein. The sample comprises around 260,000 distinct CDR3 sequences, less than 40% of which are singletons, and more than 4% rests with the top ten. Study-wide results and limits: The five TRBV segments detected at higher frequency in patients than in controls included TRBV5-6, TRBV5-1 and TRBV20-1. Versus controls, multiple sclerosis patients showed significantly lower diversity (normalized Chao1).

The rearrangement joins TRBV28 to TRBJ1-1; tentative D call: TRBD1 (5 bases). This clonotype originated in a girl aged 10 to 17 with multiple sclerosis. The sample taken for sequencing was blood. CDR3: CASSRRGVYTEAFF. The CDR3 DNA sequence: TGTGCCAGCAGTAGACGAGGGGTGTACACTGAAGCTTTCTTT.